Listed here is a single T cell receptor beta chain. No cognate antigen has been identified for it. No base qualities exist here, and no much larger clone lies one base off it. The label giving this sample's time point can be read as: week 5, during vaccination. Every vaccine dose consisted of 300 ug of a 20-mer mutant IDH1 peptide in Montanide, administered subcutaneously together with topical imiquimod. Donors had newly diagnosed WHO grade 3 or 4 IDH1-mutant astrocytomas with loss of nuclear ATRX. The samples were drawn from NOA16, a multicentre, single-arm, open-label phase I trial in Germany that tested a mutant IDH1 peptide vaccine in humans for the first time. The DNeasy Blood and Tissue Kit was used to extract genomic DNA from EDTA blood for TCRB sequencing. This sample is part of a study of a mutant IDH1 vaccine in newly diagnosed glioma (dated by TCRdb to the early 2020s). Regarding the study in general: Across visits V03 through V10, patients got a total of eight vaccinations, given in weeks 1, 3, 5, 7, 11, 15, 19 and 23. Before enrollment, most patients had been given radiochemotherapy with temozolomide as standard therapy, while the rest had received either radiotherapy alone or temozolomide alone. Of the approximately 30 treated patients, approximately 62% were male and around 40% were female, and the mean age was approximately 40 years. Peripheral blood samples were drawn at six visits, namely V03 (baseline), V05, V07, V10, V12 and V13. Vaccination began 4-6 weeks after radiotherapy alone, or alongside temozolomide cycles in the chemotherapy-containing groups. For exploratory analyses, approximately 23 treated patients had longitudinal TCRB deep sequencing done wherever samples were available.

Library method: the immunoSEQ multiplex PCR assay. Following the manufacturer's protocol, the hsTCRB Kit was used to amplify rearranged TCR beta chain sequences. Sequencing of TCRB libraries was carried out on an Illumina MiSeq. Per the source publication's procedure: The proprietary platform of the kit vendor was used for demultiplexing, trimming and gene mapping. TCRdb mirrors the immuneACCESS table, restricted to in-frame sequences. Some clones are absent from its copies; in checked studies, under half trace to an unresolved V gene, and the reason for the others is unknown. That table furnishes V, J and clone size, whereas the DNA furnished D and trimming. For this sample the table gives tens of thousands of clones, of which approximately 79% were detected only once. The ten largest clones take up over 3% of the sample. The CDR3 covers 16 residues, taking in both the cysteine and the phenylalanine. Of the read, only the CDR3 DNA is kept; its 48 bases are in frame from base 1. As encoded in the germline V gene, CDR1 is SQVTM while CDR2 is ANQGSEA. Unmatched junction bases come to 18, with V trimmed by 7 bases and J by 4 bases.

General study outcomes and caveats: Immune responses induced by the vaccine were seen in 90% to 95% of patients across multiple MHC alleles. Pseudoprogression appeared unrelated to alterations in the top peripheral T cell clonotypes detected by TCRB sequencing. According to the authors, sample limitations meant that analyses of patient blood samples could not be reproduced. PBMC samples for TCRB deep sequencing were selected based on availability.

The origin of this receptor is a woman aged 18-35 years with glioma. Some clones in this sample may be carry-over from other donors' samples. The chain joins TRBV29-1 to TRBJ1-2; 7 nucleotides in the junction match TRBD1. The input for sequencing was PBMCs, taken from a glioma patient whose treatment included an IDH1 peptide vaccine. CDR3 reads: CSAIPPGQRETYGYTF. The bases are TGCAGCGCCATCCCTCCGGGACAGAGAGAGACCTATGGCTACACCTTC.